This TCR beta chain was sequenced in a study of cytomegalovirus exposure and HLA in healthy donors. Study summary: The 120 validation repertoires were produced on the same platform as the approximately 670 repertoires of the first cohort. This was reported in a later analysis.

The method was immunoSEQ multiplex PCR; TCRdb's version includes in-frame clones alone and lacks a portion of them. Among around 190,000 clones listed, around 80% were seen once. Study outcomes and limitations: The CMV antigen specificity of a few CMV-associated chains was confirmed through in vitro analysis.

Unmatched junction bases numbered 8, after V lost 6 bases and J lost 5 bases. The CDR3 consists of 14 residues. Germline loops: CDR1 MNHEY, CDR2 SVGAGI. In this sample, this clone turned up once. As yet, its antigen is unknown. Sequenced: PBMCs. This chain links TRBV6-5 with TRBJ1-1; 8 bases are a match to TRBD1. The clonotype originates from a woman in her twenties or thirties in good health and CMV-seronegative. This CDR3 is CASRRDRRGTEAFF. In DNA, the CDR3 is TGTGCCAGCAGAAGGGACAGGCGGGGTACTGAAGCTTTCTTT.